This TCR beta chain was recovered during a study of blood T cell repertoires in COVID-19. Across the whole study: The study drew acute and convalescent COVID-19 samples from the United States, Italy and Spain. From T cells, B-cell-depleted T cells, or PBMCs came the material, which was cDNA or gDNA.

Per the study methods: From reference gene primer amplification, estimates of nucleated cell counts were derived. Sequencing was performed with immunoSEQ multiplex PCR; in TCRdb, only in-frame clones are kept and a portion is missing. D and trimming were read from the DNA, whereas the V and J calls and clone size are those reported in that table. Counted here are about 210,000 clones, just under 85% occurring once; the ten biggest clones make up about 7.3%. Material: peripheral blood. The clonotype comes from a woman between 45 and 65 years old with active or convalescent COVID-19.

The CDR3, as DNA: TGTGCCAGCAGCTTAGTCTCCCTCCGGGAGCAGTACTTC. Amino acids: CASSLVSLREQYF. The rearrangement joins TRBV7-2 to TRBJ2-7; D not resolved. From germline, CDR1 is SGHTA and CDR2 FQGNSA. V was cut by 1 base and J by 7 bases, with 11 bases left in between. The CDR3 has 13 residues.